This is a list of T cell receptor beta chains from one sample in a study of T-cell memory formation after mild COVID-19. TCRdb analysed the 5' RACE reads with MiXCR anew, one entry per CDR3 protein. The sample contains more than 150,000 distinct CDR3 sequences, less than 20% of which appear only once. The sample was PBMCs or a T cell subset sorted from them (not recorded which). All receptors derive from a man aged 18 to 29 who had mild COVID-19 (a few samples of this study predate the infection). Cell type and time point are not known. CDR3s include the opening cysteine and the closing phenylalanine or tryptophan. D genes are given only for firm matches. Clone size, where shown, is once, few, many, or a class for clones that have expanded.

cdr3_aa cdr3_nt v_call clone_size d_call j_call
CASSSRTFMNTEAFF TGTGCCAGCAGCTCGCGCACATTCATGAACACTGAAGCTTTCTTT TRBV5-6 few - TRBJ1-1
CASKLAGDTGELFF TGTGCCAGCAAACTAGCGGGGGACACCGGGGAGCTGTTTTTT TRBV7-2 few TRBD2 TRBJ2-2
CAIMEGGLNTEAFF TGTGCCATCATGGAAGGTGGGCTGAACACTGAAGCTTTCTTT TRBV10-3 - - TRBJ1-1
CASSVRDPGRELFF TGTGCCAGCAGCGTACGGGACCCCGGACGGGAGCTGTTTTTT TRBV11-2 - - TRBJ2-2
CASSSQDLGPLHF TGTGCCAGCAGCTCTCAGGACCTGGGACCCCTCCACTTT TRBV7-9 - - TRBJ1-6
CASSFRRGLGGQHSGNTIYF TGTGCCAGCAGTTTCCGGAGGGGTCTGGGGGGACAGCATTCTGGAAACACCATATATTTT TRBV12-3/TRBV12-4 - TRBD1 TRBJ1-3
CASSNRQGEGYGYTF TGTGCCAGCAGTAATAGACAGGGGGAGGGGTATGGCTACACCTTC TRBV6-5 few TRBD1 TRBJ1-2
CASSLGAARANYGYTF TGTGCCAGCAGCTTGGGTGCGGCCCGAGCTAACTATGGCTACACCTTC TRBV7-8 - - TRBJ1-2
CASSPTTGAGTGELFF TGTGCCAGCAGTCCCACGACTGGTGCGGGGACCGGGGAGCTGTTTTTT TRBV7-3 - - TRBJ2-2
CATSDGPGLAVFF TGTGCCACCAGTGATGGCCCAGGCCTTGCGGTGTTCTTC TRBV24-1 - - TRBJ2-1
CASSLQGNTESFF TGTGCCAGCAGCTTACAAGGGAACACTGAATCTTTCTTT TRBV7-9 - - TRBJ1-1
CASSDRGGGQETQYF TGTGCCAGCAGCGACAGGGGGGGGGGACAAGAGACCCAGTACTTC TRBV7-2 - TRBD1 TRBJ2-5
CASSPDGPNTGELFF TGTGCCAGCAGCCCCGACGGACCTAACACCGGGGAGCTGTTTTTT TRBV7-2 few - TRBJ2-2
CATSDGEAASYNEQFF TGTGCCACCAGTGATGGCGAGGCGGCGTCCTACAATGAGCAGTTCTTC TRBV24-1 - - TRBJ2-1
CASSQDHRGIANYGYTF TGCGCCAGCAGCCAAGATCACCGGGGGATAGCTAACTATGGCTACACCTTC TRBV4-3 - - TRBJ1-2
CSARLAGGETQYF TGCAGTGCTAGACTAGCGGGGGGGGAGACCCAGTACTTC TRBV20-1 - TRBD2 TRBJ2-5
CASSPPALPETQYF TGTGCCAGCAGTCCCCCGGCCCTTCCCGAGACCCAGTACTTC TRBV6-5 - - TRBJ2-5
CASSFDRGNEQFF TGTGCCAGCAGCTTTGACAGGGGCAATGAGCAGTTCTTC TRBV7-2 few TRBD1 TRBJ2-1
CASSPVHEGEQFF TGTGCCAGTAGTCCCGTCCACGAGGGTGAGCAGTTCTTC TRBV19 - - TRBJ2-1
CASSQVSGPTGELFF TGCGCCAGCAGCCAAGTGAGCGGGCCTACCGGGGAGCTGTTTTTT TRBV4-1 few - TRBJ2-2
CASSHRSGTAPYEQYF TGCGCCAGCAGCCATCGTTCCGGGACAGCTCCCTACGAGCAGTACTTC TRBV4-3 - TRBD1 TRBJ2-7
CASSLSRLGAGELFF TGTGCCAGCAGTCTGTCCCGACTGGGGGCCGGGGAGCTGTTTTTT TRBV6-1 few - TRBJ2-2
CASSLELPTGGGEKLFF TGCGCCAGCAGCCTCGAATTACCGACAGGGGGCGGTGAAAAACTGTTTTTT TRBV4-3 few TRBD1 TRBJ1-4